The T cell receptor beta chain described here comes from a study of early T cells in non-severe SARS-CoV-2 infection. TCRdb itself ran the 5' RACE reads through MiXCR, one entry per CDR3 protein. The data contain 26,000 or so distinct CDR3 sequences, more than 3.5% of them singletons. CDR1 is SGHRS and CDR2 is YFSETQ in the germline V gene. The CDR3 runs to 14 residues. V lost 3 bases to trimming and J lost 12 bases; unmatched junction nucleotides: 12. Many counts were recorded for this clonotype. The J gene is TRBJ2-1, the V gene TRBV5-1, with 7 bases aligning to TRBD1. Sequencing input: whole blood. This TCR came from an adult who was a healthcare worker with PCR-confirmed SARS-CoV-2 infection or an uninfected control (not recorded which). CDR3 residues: CASSWDSVSLGQFF. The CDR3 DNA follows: TGCGCCAGCAGCTGGGACAGCGTCTCCTTAGGGCAGTTCTTC. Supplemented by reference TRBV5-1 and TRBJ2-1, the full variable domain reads KAGVTQTPRYLIKTRGQQVTLSCSPISGHRSVSWYQQTPGQGLQFLFEYFSETQRNKGNFPGRFSGRQFSNSRSEMNVSTLELGDSALYLCASSWDSVSLGQFFGPGTRLTVL.